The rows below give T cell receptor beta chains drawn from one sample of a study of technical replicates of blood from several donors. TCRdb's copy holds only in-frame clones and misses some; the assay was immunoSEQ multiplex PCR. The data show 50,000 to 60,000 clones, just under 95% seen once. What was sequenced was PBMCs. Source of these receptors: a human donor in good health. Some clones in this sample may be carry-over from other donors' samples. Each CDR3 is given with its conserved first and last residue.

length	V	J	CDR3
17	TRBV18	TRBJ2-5	CASSPSLDPRRGETQYF
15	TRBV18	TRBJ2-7	CASYAPETGTYEQYF
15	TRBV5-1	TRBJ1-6	CASSAEKAGNSPLHF
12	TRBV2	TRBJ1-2	CASRTGGGGYTF
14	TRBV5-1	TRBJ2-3	CASSSGTGTDTQYF
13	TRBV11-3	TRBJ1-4	CASEGVSDEKLFF
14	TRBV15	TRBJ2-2	CATSRDSVTGELFF
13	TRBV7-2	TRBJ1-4	CASSSSRVEKLFF
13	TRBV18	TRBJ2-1	CASSPRQGDEQFF
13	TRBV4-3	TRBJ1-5	CASSQDRDQPQHF
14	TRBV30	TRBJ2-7	CAWNPGLAGGGQYF
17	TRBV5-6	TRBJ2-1	CASSLLAGGEARNEQFF
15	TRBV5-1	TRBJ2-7	CASSKEAGTTGEQYF
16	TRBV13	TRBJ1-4	CASSITDGPTNEKLFF
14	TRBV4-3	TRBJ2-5	CASSQAYREETQYF
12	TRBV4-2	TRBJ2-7	CASSQEGGEQYF
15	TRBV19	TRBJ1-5	CASSMTGQGGQPQHF
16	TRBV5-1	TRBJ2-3	CASSPGGTGMPDTQYF
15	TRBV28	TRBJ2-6	CASSFGDPGANVLTF
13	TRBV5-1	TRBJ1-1	CASSLSQGTEAFF
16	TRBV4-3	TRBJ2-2	CASSQDPSGRVGELFF
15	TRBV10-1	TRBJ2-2	CASRGGLADTGELFF
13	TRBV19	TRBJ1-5	CASIAGGGQPQHF
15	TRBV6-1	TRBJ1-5	CASSEGANSNQPQHF
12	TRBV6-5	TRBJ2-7	CAAGPPGVEQYF
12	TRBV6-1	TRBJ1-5	CASSHSNQPQHF
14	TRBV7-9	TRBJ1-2	CASNFLGSGYGYTF
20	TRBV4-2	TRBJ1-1	CASSQRLIPGTGGANTEAFF
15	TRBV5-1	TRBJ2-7	CASSQSGGSPYEQYF
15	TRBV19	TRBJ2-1	CASSFSIAAYNEQFF
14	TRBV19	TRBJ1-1	CASSIDFPGTEAFF
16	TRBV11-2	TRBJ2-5	CASSFGLAELQETQYF
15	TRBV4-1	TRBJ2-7	CASSQDHYGSYEQYF
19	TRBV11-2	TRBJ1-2	CASSLALGTGTKTNYGYTF
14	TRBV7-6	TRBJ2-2	CASSPTANTGELFF
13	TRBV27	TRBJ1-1	CASSGPGSSEAFF
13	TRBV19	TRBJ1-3	CASSTGSGNTIYF
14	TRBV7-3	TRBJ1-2	CASSLYRRGKGYTF
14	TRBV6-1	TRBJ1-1	CASSPGGDRDKAFF
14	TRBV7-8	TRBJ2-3	CASSLVVASDTQYF
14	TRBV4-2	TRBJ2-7	CASSQGAPSYEQYF
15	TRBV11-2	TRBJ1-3	CASSLVGDSGNTIYF
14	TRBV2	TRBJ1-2	CASTPQGVTDGYTF
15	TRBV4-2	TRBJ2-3	CASSDGREQIDTQYF
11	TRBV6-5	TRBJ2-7	CASSRFDEQYF
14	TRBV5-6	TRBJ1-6	CASSAGQHNSPLHF
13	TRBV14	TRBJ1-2	CASSAQGPYGYTF
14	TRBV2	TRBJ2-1	CASRHRVSYNEQFF
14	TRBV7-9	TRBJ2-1	CASRVGRTHNEQFF